A single sample is the source of the 30 T cell receptor beta chains below, sequenced in a study of T cells after yellow fever vaccination. TCRdb analysed the 5' RACE reads with MiXCR anew, one entry per CDR3 protein. The sample comprises 600,000 to 750,000 distinct CDR3 sequences, more than 9% of which are singletons, and under 15% rests with the top ten. Sequenced material: PBMCs, taken on the day of the yellow fever booster vaccination. The origin of the receptors is a man under 40 who received the YFV17D yellow fever vaccine.

This clonotype was counted a few times. The rearrangement links TRBV7-9 to TRBJ2-1; tentatively, D is TRBD2 (6 bases). This CDR3 comprises 15 residues. Deletions cut 5 bases from V and 10 bases from J, with 21 bases between. CDR1 and CDR2 (germline): SEHNR, FQNEAQ (reference sequence). The CDR3 DNA reads as TGTGCCAGCAGCCCCCGGTTAGCGGAATGGGAAGAGCAGTTCTTC. Protein product: CASSPRLAEWEEQFF.

This chain links TRBV5-5 with TRBJ1-6; D may be TRBD1 (6 bases). V lost 4 bases, J lost 5 bases, and 19 bases lay in between. CDR3 length: 17 amino acids. CDR1 SGHKS and CDR2 YYEKEE come from the germline V gene (reference sequence). CDR3 protein: CASSASAGTPNNSPLHF. CDR3 DNA sequence: TGTGCCAGCAGCGCGTCTGCTGGGACACCCAATAATTCACCCCTCCACTTT.

There are a few counts of this clonotype. The chain joins TRBV5-1 to TRBJ2-1, with 7 bases fitting TRBD1. CDR3 length: 15 amino acids. V was pared by 0 bases and J by 6 bases, with 6 bases of the junction left unmatched. Germline V gene lookup returns CDR1 SGHRS and CDR2 YFSETQ. The CDR3 coding sequence is TGCGCCAGCAGCTTGGGAAGGGGGCGCGTCAATGAGCAGTTCTTC. This sequence encodes CASSLGRGRVNEQFF.

V gene TRBV27 combines with J gene TRBJ2-4, with D unclear. V gave up 6 bases and J gave up 5 bases, with 5 bases separating them. Looked up from germline, CDR1 is MNHEY and CDR2 is SMNVEV (reference sequence). This CDR3 spans 11 amino acids. CDR3 residues: CASREENIQYF. For the CDR3, the DNA is TGTGCCAGCAGAGAGGAAAACATTCAGTACTTC.

V gene TRBV4-2 combines with J gene TRBJ2-2; 8 bases map to TRBD2. V dropped 7 bases and J dropped 2; count of bases not matched to a gene: 12. Germline V gives CDR1 LGHNA, CDR2 YNFKEQ. The CDR3 extends over 17 amino acids. CDR3 amino acids: CASTREVLAGNTGELFF. For the CDR3, the DNA is TGTGCCAGCACCAGGGAGGTGCTAGCGGGCAACACCGGGGAGCTGTTTTTT.

This clonotype came up a few times. The chain uses TRBV5-1 and TRBJ2-5; perhaps TRBD2 as D (5 bases). The CDR3 spans 15 residues. Trimming took 3 bases from V and 1 from J, leaving 13 bases between them. Germline CDR1 reads SGHRS; CDR2 reads YFSETQ. CDR3 loop: CASSSGSGVQETQYF. The CDR3 DNA follows: TGCGCCAGCAGCTCGGGAAGCGGAGTCCAAGAGACCCAGTACTTC.

This clonotype was observed a handful of times. The chain is built from TRBV7-9 and TRBJ2-1; TRBD2 matches at 14 bases. The V and J ends lost 4 bases and 7 bases, in that order; junction bases with no gene match: 6. There are 16 residues in the CDR3. Germline values: CDR1 SEHNR, CDR2 FQNEAQ (reference sequence). The CDR3 coding sequence is TGTGCCAGCAGCTCTCGACTAGCGGGAGGGATGAATGAGCAGTTCTTC. It specifies CASSSRLAGGMNEQFF. The entire variable domain, with the rest obtained from reference TRBV7-9 and TRBJ2-1, is as follows: DTGVSQNPRHKITKRGQNVTFRCDPISEHNRLYWYRQTLGQGPEFLTYFQNEAQLEKSRLLSDRFSAERPKGSFSTLEIQRTEQGDSAMYLCASSSRLAGGMNEQFFGPGTRLTVL.

This clonotype was observed many times. V is TRBV5-1 and J is TRBJ2-7, with a weak D call TRBD1 (6 bases). Germline CDR1 SGHRS, CDR2 YFSETQ. The CDR3 extends over 13 amino acids. Trimming pared 4 bases from V and 6 bases from J, leaving 14 bases between. The CDR3 here is CASSTRTGLEQYF. In DNA form, the CDR3 reads TGCGCCAGCAGCACAAGAACAGGGCTCGAGCAGTACTTC.

CDR3 DNA: TGCGCCAGCAGTGTGAGGGGTAACGAGCAGTACTTC. Residues: CASSVRGNEQYF. This chain connects TRBV10-2 to TRBJ2-7, with D perhaps being TRBD1 or TRBD2 (5 bases each). In germline, CDR1 is WSHSY, CDR2 SAAADI. This CDR3 is 12 amino acids long. V was cut by 4 bases and J by 5 bases, with 9 bases left in between.

The chain uses TRBV7-2 and TRBJ1-1; D uncertain. Trimming cost V 5 bases and J 5 bases, with 18 bases left between them. Germline V gene lookup returns CDR1 SGHTA and CDR2 FQGNSA. The CDR3 length is 15 residues. The CDR3 is CASSQGSQVGTEAFF. As DNA, the CDR3 is TGTGCCAGCAGCCAAGGGTCCCAGGTGGGGACTGAAGCTTTCTTT.

This clonotype has more than one count but fewer than ten. The rearrangement uses TRBV15 and TRBJ2-5, with D perhaps matching TRBD1 (5 bases). The V and J ends lost 6 bases and 5 bases respectively, with 13 bases between them. CDR1 and CDR2 from the germline V gene are LNHNV and YYDKDF (reference sequence). This CDR3 contains 13 residues. The CDR3 protein is CATSQGSRETQYF. The DNA of the CDR3 is TGTGCCACCAGTCAGGGTAGTAGGGAGACCCAGTACTTC.

The chain has TRBV4-2 and TRBJ2-7, with no clear D. The ends were cut back, 0 bases at V and 3 bases at J, with 15 bases in the middle. The CDR3 extends over 16 amino acids. Germline V gene lookup returns CDR1 LGHNA and CDR2 YNFKEQ. The CDR3 sequence is CASSQDSENLFYEQYF. DNA of the CDR3: TGTGCCAGCAGCCAAGACAGCGAGAACCTATTCTACGAGCAGTACTTC.

The chain has TRBV20-1 and TRBJ2-5; D uncertain. Germline V gives CDR1 DFQATT, CDR2 SNEGSKA (reference sequence). Trimming left V 1 base short and J 5 bases short, with 8 bases between. The CDR3 sequence is 12 residues long. The CDR3 DNA is TGCAGTGCTAGAGGAAGATTTGAGACCCAGTACTTC. Translation gives CSARGRFETQYF.

This clonotype showed up many times. The CDR3 DNA reads as TGTGCCAGCAGGACAGAAGTAGCCAAAAACATTCAGTACTTC. It translates to CASRTEVAKNIQYF. The chain couples TRBV12-3 or TRBV12-4 to TRBJ2-4; weak D call: TRBD1 (5 bases). Trimming cost V 6 bases and J 0 bases, with 9 bases left between them. This CDR3 is 14 amino acids long.

This clonotype was recorded a few times. V gene TRBV7-3 combines with J gene TRBJ2-1, with 7 bases lining up with TRBD1. The length of the CDR3 is 15 residues. V lost 4 bases, J lost 2 bases, and 5 bases stayed unmatched. Per the germline V gene, CDR1 is SGHTA and CDR2 is FQGTGA. DNA of the CDR3: TGTGCCAGCAGCTCCAGGGGGTTAACCTACAATGAGCAGTTCTTC. It codes for CASSSRGLTYNEQFF. The whole variable domain, filled in from reference TRBV7-3 and TRBJ2-1, reads GAGVSQTPSNKVTEKGKYVELRCDPISGHTALYWYRQSLGQGPEFLIYFQGTGAADDSGLPNDRFFAVRPEGSVSTLKIQRTERGDSAVYLCASSSRGLTYNEQFFGPGTRLTVL.

This clonotype was picked up a small number of times. The chain couples TRBV29-1 to TRBJ2-7; 9 bases are a match to TRBD1. V lost 2 bases and J lost 5; bases outside the gene matches: 10. The CDR3 totals 15 residues. Germline CDR1 and CDR2: SQVTM and ANQGSEA. The CDR3 here is CSVEFPTGGLDEQYF. The CDR3 DNA follows: TGCAGCGTTGAATTCCCGACAGGGGGTCTTGACGAGCAGTACTTC.

V usage is TRBV5-4 and J usage is TRBJ2-2; D not certain. The CDR3 has 13 residues. V dropped 3 bases and J dropped 5 bases, with 8 bases sitting between them. Germline lookup yields CDR1 SGHNT and CDR2 YYREEE (reference sequence). CDR3 region: CASSSFLTGELFF. CDR3 nucleotide sequence: TGTGCCAGCAGCTCTTTCCTAACCGGGGAGCTGTTTTTT.

This chain uses TRBV7-2 with TRBJ2-3; D remains unclear. CDR3 size: 12 residues. V gave up 5 bases and J gave up 0 bases, with 3 bases separating them. CDR1 SGHTA and CDR2 FQGNSA come from the germline V gene. CDR3 sequence reads: CASSKSTDTQYF. The CDR3 bases are TGTGCCAGCAGCAAAAGCACAGATACGCAGTATTTT.

This clonotype turned up a few times. The chain uses TRBV3-1 and TRBJ2-3; D tentatively fits TRBD1 or TRBD2 (6 bases each). Trimming shortened V by 2 bases and J by 2 bases, and 32 bases separated the two germline ends. The CDR3 is 22 amino acids. The germline gives CDR1 LGHDT, CDR2 YNNKEL (reference sequence). The chain's CDR3 is CASSQKGGASVPDLPLTDTQYF. The CDR3 DNA reads as TGTGCCAGCAGCCAAAAAGGGGGAGCTAGCGTCCCCGACCTACCACTCACAGATACGCAGTATTTT.

This clonotype was counted between two and nine times. V is TRBV9 and J is TRBJ2-1; 8 bases match TRBD2. Germline V gene sequence: CDR1 SGDLS, CDR2 YYNGEE. The trim removed 7 bases at V and 5 bases at J, leaving 5 bases unmatched. This CDR3 has 13 amino acids. The chain's CDR3 is CASGSGTNNEQFF. CDR3 bases: TGTGCCAGCGGTAGCGGGACAAACAATGAGCAGTTCTTC.

On this clonotype: A much larger clone lies one base from this, so it may be a read error. This sequence joins TRBV5-6 and TRBJ2-5, with 7 bases fitting TRBD1. The length of the CDR3 is 11 residues. Per the germline V gene, CDR1 is SGHDT and CDR2 is YYEEEE. CDR3 loop: CASSFTGARNF. The CDR3 DNA follows: TGTGCCAGCAGCTTCACAGGGGCCAGGAACTTC.

This clonotype was recorded at least ten times. The rearrangement joins TRBV11-2 to TRBJ2-1; 8 nucleotides line up with TRBD2. Trimming took 7 bases from V and 0 from J; bases not matched to a gene: 8. This CDR3 region has 16 residues. Germline-derived CDR1 and CDR2 are SGHAT and FQNNGV. CDR3 residues: CASTRGGRSSYNEQFF. CDR3 DNA: TGTGCCAGCACCCGGGGGGGTCGAAGCTCCTACAATGAGCAGTTCTTC.

V gene TRBV7-2 combines with J gene TRBJ2-7, with D uncertain. Germline V lookup: CDR1 SGHTA, CDR2 FQGNSA. Trimming left V 5 bases short and J 2 bases short, with 16 bases between. The CDR3 extends over 15 amino acids. The CDR3: CASSPLGHRPYEQYF. The CDR3, as DNA: TGTGCCAGCAGCCCCCTGGGCCATCGCCCCTACGAGCAGTACTTC.

This clonotype has ten or more counts. The chain joins TRBV12-3 or TRBV12-4 to TRBJ2-7, with D possibly matching TRBD1 (6 bases). The V end was cut by 7 bases, the J end by 4 bases, with 17 bases between. The CDR3 spans 14 residues. CDR3 bases: TGTGCCAGCAACCCCCAGGGGCTGGGATACGAGCAGTACTTC. Amino acid sequence: CASNPQGLGYEQYF.

Only a few counts were recorded for this clonotype. The chain recombines TRBV29-1 with TRBJ2-2, with TRBD1 as a possible D gene (6 bases). This CDR3 has 13 amino acids. Germline loops: CDR1 SQVTM, CDR2 ANQGSEA. Trimming shortened V by 4 bases and J by 4 bases, and 10 bases separated the two germline ends. The CDR3 nucleotides are TGCAGCGTTGCCAGGGGCCTCACCGGGGAGCTGTTTTTT. It encodes CSVARGLTGELFF.

Only a few counts were recorded for this clonotype. V usage is TRBV5-1 and J usage is TRBJ1-5; TRBD1 might be the D (5 bases). The germline gives CDR1 SGHRS, CDR2 YFSETQ. V was clipped by 3 bases and J by 4 bases, with 17 bases between them. The CDR3 contains 16 residues. As DNA, the CDR3 is TGCGCCAGCAGCTCCCGTGACACGGGGGGTAATCAGCCCCAGCATTTT. The encoded protein is CASSSRDTGGNQPQHF. The full variable domain, completed using reference TRBV5-1 and TRBJ1-5, is KAGVTQTPRYLIKTRGQQVTLSCSPISGHRSVSWYQQTPGQGLQFLFEYFSETQRNKGNFPGRFSGRQFSNSRSEMNVSTLELGDSALYLCASSSRDTGGNQPQHFGDGTRLSIL.

This chain links TRBV6-2 or TRBV6-3 with TRBJ2-1; D is ambiguous. Trimming pared 0 bases from V and 8 bases from J, leaving 11 bases between. The CDR3 contains 14 residues. Looked up from germline, CDR1 is MNHEY and CDR2 is SVGEGT. This chain's CDR3 is CASSYSFLGYEQFF. CDR3 sequence (DNA): TGTGCCAGCAGTTACTCATTTCTAGGGTATGAGCAGTTCTTC.

V is TRBV7-9 and J is TRBJ2-7; 8 bases agree with TRBD2. Trimming took 5 bases from V and 3 from J; bases not matched to a gene: 6. The CDR3 has 14 residues. CDR1 SEHNR and CDR2 FQNEAQ come from the germline V gene (reference sequence). As DNA, the CDR3 is TGTGCCAGCAGCCCCTCGGGGGGGGACTACGAGCAGTACTTC. Protein product: CASSPSGGDYEQYF. Using reference TRBV7-9 and TRBJ2-7 for the parts outside the CDR3, the full variable domain is DTGVSQNPRHKITKRGQNVTFRCDPISEHNRLYWYRQTLGQGPEFLTYFQNEAQLEKSRLLSDRFSAERPKGSFSTLEIQRTEQGDSAMYLCASSPSGGDYEQYFGPGTRLTVT.

This clonotype was detected a few times. The V gene is TRBV7-2, the J gene TRBJ2-3; the match to TRBD2 covers 10 bases. The V gene end was trimmed by 5 bases and the J gene end by 7 bases; junction bases not matched to a gene: 9. The CDR3 sequence is 15 residues long. Germline V gives CDR1 SGHTA, CDR2 FQGNSA. In DNA, the CDR3 is TGTGCCAGCAGCGGATCTAGCGGGAGTGCAAATACGCAGTATTTT. Residues: CASSGSSGSANTQYF.

As concerns this clonotype: The junction shows a germline mismatch at one end, possibly a read error. V is TRBV7-9 and J is TRBJ2-7; possible D gene TRBD2, 6 bases. The CDR3 covers 14 residues. Per germline, CDR1 SEHNR and CDR2 FQNEAQ (reference sequence). CDR3: CASSPAVADYELYF. In nucleotides, the CDR3 is TGTGCCAGCAGTCCCGCGGTAGCGGACTACGAGCTGTACTTC.